Below are 25 T cell receptor beta chains sequenced from a single sample in a study of beta chain features in type 1 diabetes. Expressed TCRB transcripts were sequenced because the entire RNA isolate underwent reverse transcription. Sequenced by immunoSEQ multiplex PCR; TCRdb stores in-frame clones only, minus some. The profile covers about 210,000 clones, with roughly a tenth appearing a single time and roughly 1.4% taken by the ten largest. The sample taken for sequencing was central memory CD4+ T cells from blood. These TCRs come from a man younger than 30 in good health.

The rearrangement joins TRBV14 to TRBJ2-3, with TRBD2 matching over 7 bases. Per germline, CDR1 SGHDN and CDR2 FVKESK. The CDR3 runs 17 residues. The junction had 10 bases not matched to a gene; V was cut back by 4 bases and J by 0 bases. Written as DNA, the CDR3 is TGTGCCAGCAGCCCCTTGAGGGAGGGGCCGAGCACAGATACGCAGTATTTT. Protein sequence: CASSPLREGPSTDTQYF.

This clone was seen at least ten times. The rearrangement links TRBV30 to TRBJ1-2; D gene ambiguous. The length of the CDR3 is 13 residues. Trimming pared 2 bases from V and 8 bases from J, leaving 15 bases between. Germline V gene sequence: CDR1 GTSNPN, CDR2 SVGIG (reference sequence). CDR3 protein: CAWSPSPAGGYTF. CDR3 in DNA: TGTGCCTGGAGTCCCTCGCCCGCGGGAGGCTACACCTTC.

In this sample, this clone turned up many times. The genes are TRBV9 and TRBJ2-3; D gene unclear. Germline V gives CDR1 SGDLS, CDR2 YYNGEE. V was shortened by 4 bases and J by 4 bases, with 7 bases between the two germline ends. The CDR3 is made up of 12 amino acids. Here the CDR3 reads CASSNQSDTQYF. The CDR3 DNA reads as TGTGCCAGCAGCAACCAGTCAGATACGCAGTATTTT.

The chain carries TRBV7-3 and TRBJ2-3; TRBD2 agrees at 8 bases. This CDR3 contains 15 residues. The J segment lost 4 bases and the V segment lost 5 bases, leaving 8 bases of the junction unmatched. Per germline, CDR1 SGHTA and CDR2 FQGTGA. The CDR3 reads CASSISGKEADTQYF. For the CDR3, the DNA is TGTGCCAGCAGCATTAGCGGGAAGGAGGCAGATACGCAGTATTTT.

As to this clone: Within the sample, other DNA sequences also encode this same CDR3. The chain uses TRBV29-1 and TRBJ2-5, with D possibly being TRBD1 (6 bases). The CDR3 has 16 residues. Germline values: CDR1 SQVTM, CDR2 ANQGSEA. V was shortened by 0 bases and J by 0 bases, with 14 bases between the two germline ends. This chain's CDR3 is CSVEEGAGRYQETQYF. The CDR3 DNA is TGCAGCGTTGAAGAGGGGGCAGGGCGGTACCAAGAGACCCAGTACTTC.

This clone occurred a few times. The sample contains more than one DNA sequence encoding this CDR3. The chain is built from TRBV29-1 and TRBJ2-3; D is possibly TRBD2 (6 bases). The CDR3 has 13 amino acids. The V end lost 7 bases, the J end lost 1 base, and 12 bases lay between the germline ends. CDR1 and CDR2 (germline): SQVTM, ANQGSEA. The CDR3 DNA follows: TGCAGCGCCTTGGGAGGAGGCACAGATACGCAGTATTTT. Protein product: CSALGGGTDTQYF.

About this clone: The junction and the germline gene differ at one end; a read error may be behind it. The rearrangement links TRBV11-1 to TRBJ2-7; D unresolved. The CDR3 runs 12 residues. The germline CDR1 and CDR2 sequences are SGHAT and FQDESV (reference sequence). The CDR3: CASSRASYKQYF. The CDR3 bases are TGTGCCAGCAGCCGAGCATCCTACAAGCAGTACTTC.

In its sample, this clone was seen many times. V is TRBV29-1 and J is TRBJ1-2; no reliable D call. Trimming took 3 bases from V and 7 from J, leaving 12 bases between them. Germline V gives CDR1 SQVTM, CDR2 ANQGSEA. The CDR3 sequence is 12 residues long. This CDR3 reads CSVEDYQSGYTF. CDR3 in DNA: TGCAGCGTTGAGGATTACCAGAGTGGCTACACCTTC. Using reference TRBV29-1 and TRBJ1-2 for the parts outside the CDR3, the full variable domain is SAVISQKPSRDICQRGTSLTIQCQVDSQVTMMFWYRQQPGQSLTLIATANQGSEATYESGFVIDKFPISRPNLTFSTLTVSNMSPEDSSIYLCSVEDYQSGYTFGSGTRLTVV.

In its sample, this clone was seen many times. V usage is TRBV6-5 and J usage is TRBJ2-1; D tentatively reads TRBD1 or TRBD2 (5 bases each). Germline-derived CDR1 and CDR2 are MNHEY and SVGAGI. Trimming removed 6 bases from V and 10 bases from J, with 16 bases in between. The CDR3 loop spans 13 amino acids. The CDR3 DNA reads TGTGCCAGCAGCAACCTTGGGGGTAGGGAGCAGTTCTTC. This sequence encodes CASSNLGGREQFF.

This clone was seen a few times. V is TRBV29-1 and J is TRBJ1-5, with D tentatively TRBD1 (6 bases). Per germline, CDR1 SQVTM and CDR2 ANQGSEA. The V gene lost 6 bases and the J gene lost 5 bases, with 14 bases spanning the gap. The CDR3 length is 13 residues. CDR3 coding DNA: TGCAGCGTCGGACAGATGGGGGATCAGCCCCAGCATTTT. Its protein product is CSVGQMGDQPQHF.

This clone was detected only a few times. This chain links TRBV11-2 with TRBJ2-3; D perhaps matches TRBD1 (5 bases). The CDR3 is 15 residues long. Germline CDR1 SGHAT, CDR2 FQNNGV. V dropped 1 base and J dropped 0 bases, with 8 bases sitting between them. The CDR3 protein is CASSLGRASTDTQYF. CDR3 DNA sequence: TGTGCCAGCAGCTTAGGCAGGGCCAGCACAGATACGCAGTATTTT.

This clone has more than one count but fewer than ten. The chain couples TRBV19 to TRBJ2-2, with 11 bases fitting TRBD2. Trimming removed 6 bases from V and 5 bases from J; junction bases left unmatched: 8. The CDR3 is 16 residues long. The germline V gene encodes CDR1 LNHDA and CDR2 SQIVND (reference sequence). This CDR3 is CASRTRTSGYTGELFF. CDR3 in DNA: TGTGCCAGTAGGACCCGGACTAGCGGGTATACCGGGGAGCTGTTTTTT.

CDR3: CASKQQGSPYNEQFF. DNA of the CDR3: TGCGCCAGCAAACAACAGGGCAGTCCCTACAATGAGCAGTTCTTC. The chain recombines TRBV5-1 with TRBJ2-1; tentative D call: TRBD1 (6 bases). CDR3 length: 15 residues. Trimming shortened V by 6 bases and J by 2 bases, and 15 bases separated the two germline ends. Looked up from germline, CDR1 is SGHRS and CDR2 is YFSETQ.

This clone occurred a few times. This sequence joins TRBV7-2 and TRBJ2-4; the D gene is possibly TRBD1 (6 bases). The CDR3 is 14 amino acids. Trimming removed 1 base at V and 7 bases at J, with 11 bases between. Germline V CDR1 and CDR2: SGHTA, FQGNSA. As DNA, the CDR3 is TGTGCCAGCAGCTTAGAACAGGGCAATAACATTCAGTACTTC. Protein product: CASSLEQGNNIQYF.

The table lists this clone with a few counts. This likely stems from a read error, as it lies one base from a far larger clone. The gene calls are TRBV11-2 and TRBJ2-1; 7 bases align to TRBD2. Germline CDR1 reads SGHAT; CDR2 reads FQNNGV. The CDR3 is 16 residues long. The CDR3 DNA is TGTGCCTGCAGCTTAGCGGCCCGAGAGAGGGGAGGGCCGCAGTTCTTC. This sequence encodes CACSLAARERGGPQFF.

This clone was detected a few times. The rearrangement joins TRBV28 to TRBJ1-5, with D possibly TRBD1 on 5 matching bases. Trimming shortened V by 5 bases and J by 6 bases, and 17 bases separated the two germline ends. The germline V gene encodes CDR1 MDHEN and CDR2 SYDVKM. The CDR3 totals 15 residues. The CDR3 reads CASSPTGRSGQPQHF. The CDR3, as DNA: TGTGCCAGCAGTCCCACGGGGCGAAGCGGTCAGCCCCAGCATTTT.

In this sample, this clone turned up many times. The chain has TRBV23-1 and TRBJ2-5; D is perhaps TRBD1 (6 bases). TRBV23-1 counts as an open reading frame of uncertain function. V lost 0 bases to trimming and J lost 4 bases, with 24 bases between them. This CDR3 is built from 19 residues. In DNA form, the CDR3 reads TGCGCCAGCAGTCAATCAGTTGTCGAGAGGGGGACATGGATAGAGACCCAGTACTTC. It encodes CASSQSVVERGTWIETQYF.

The table lists this clone with many counts. The CDR3 spells CASSLRRFGQYF. CDR3 coding DNA: TGTGCCAGCAGTCTCCGACGTTTCGGGCAGTACTTC. This rearrangement joins TRBV28 to TRBJ2-7; D not resolved. This CDR3 contains 12 residues. The V gene's germline CDR1 is MDHEN and CDR2 SYDVKM. V lost 5 bases and J lost 9, with 14 bases in between.

The chain links TRBV4-3 to TRBJ2-3, with D perhaps matching TRBD1 or TRBD2 (5 bases each). The CDR3 loop spans 14 amino acids. Germline V gene lookup returns CDR1 LGHNA and CDR2 YSLEER. Trimming shortened V by 5 bases and J by 2 bases, and 11 bases separated the two germline ends. The CDR3 loop is CASSEGTYTDTQYF. In DNA, the CDR3 is TGCGCCAGCAGCGAAGGGACCTACACAGATACGCAGTATTTT.

Only a few counts were recorded for this clone. V and J are TRBV7-2 and TRBJ1-4, with unresolved D. CDR1 and CDR2 (germline): SGHTA, FQGNSA. CDR3 length: 14 amino acids. V was cut by 1 base and J by 5 bases, with 8 bases left in between. CDR3 nucleotides: TGTGCCAGCAGCTTAGAGTACAGCAATGAAAAACTGTTTTTT. Translation gives CASSLEYSNEKLFF. The whole variable domain, remainder taken from reference TRBV7-2 and TRBJ1-4, is GAGVSQSPSNKVTEKGKDVELRCDPISGHTALYWYRQSLGQGLEFLIYFQGNSAPDKSGLPSDRFSAERTGGSVSTLTIQRTQQEDSAVYLCASSLEYSNEKLFFGSGTQLSVL.

In its sample, this clone was seen a few times. The chain couples TRBV7-9 to TRBJ1-4; D remains unclear. This CDR3 spans 12 amino acids. V lost 5 bases, J lost 8 bases, and 9 bases lay in between. In germline, CDR1 is SEHNR, CDR2 FQNEAQ (reference sequence). The DNA of the CDR3 is TGTGCCAGCAGCGGCCGTTTGGAAAAACTGTTTTTT. Protein sequence: CASSGRLEKLFF.

The gene calls are TRBV5-1 and TRBJ2-5; 11 bases align to TRBD2. The length of the CDR3 is 18 residues. The germline V gene has CDR1 SGHRS and CDR2 YFSETQ. V lost 0 bases and J lost 3; bases outside the gene matches: 10. In DNA form, the CDR3 reads TGCGCCAGCAGCTTGGCCATCACTAGCGGGAGCGGCGAAGAGACCCAGTACTTC. Protein: CASSLAITSGSGEETQYF.

The chain carries TRBV6-1 and TRBJ1-2, with D perhaps matching TRBD1 (5 bases). The germline gives CDR1 MNHNS, CDR2 SASEGT. This CDR3 is built from 14 residues. The V end was cut by 2 bases, the J end by 3 bases, with 10 bases between. CDR3 amino acids: CASSETNRYYGYTF. The CDR3 nucleotides are TGTGCCAGCAGTGAAACGAACAGGTACTATGGCTACACCTTC.

The chain uses TRBV2 and TRBJ2-1; D is unclear. The CDR3 extends over 17 amino acids. The germline V gene has CDR1 SNHLY and CDR2 FYNNEI. Trimming took off 0 bases at V and 2 bases at J, with 14 bases between the two ends. CDR3 bases: TGTGCCAGCAGTGAAGCTCTAACGTCCCGCGCCTACAATGAGCAGTTCTTC. Amino acid sequence: CASSEALTSRAYNEQFF.

This clone has a handful of counts. The rearrangement links TRBV5-1 to TRBJ2-7; maybe TRBD2 (5 bases). The CDR3 totals 13 residues. With 4 bases removed from V and 6 bases from J, the gap between germline ends came to 14 bases. The germline CDR1 and CDR2 sequences are SGHRS and YFSETQ. CDR3 sequence reads: CASSPQAGSEQYF. CDR3 sequence (DNA): TGCGCCAGCAGCCCCCAGGCGGGTTCCGAGCAGTACTTC.